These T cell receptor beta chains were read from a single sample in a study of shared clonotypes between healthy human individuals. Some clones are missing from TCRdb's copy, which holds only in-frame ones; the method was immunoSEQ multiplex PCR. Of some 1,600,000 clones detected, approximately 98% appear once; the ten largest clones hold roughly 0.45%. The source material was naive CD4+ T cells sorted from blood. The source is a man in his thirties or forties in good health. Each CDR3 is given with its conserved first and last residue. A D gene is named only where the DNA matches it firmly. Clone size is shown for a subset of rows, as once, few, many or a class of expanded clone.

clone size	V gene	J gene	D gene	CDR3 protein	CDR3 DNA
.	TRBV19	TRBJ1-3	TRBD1	CASRPGGQVSGNTIYF	TGTGCCAGTCGCCCTGGGGGACAGGTCTCTGGAAACACCATATATTTT
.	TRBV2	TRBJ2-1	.	CASQGRSNEQFF	TGTGCCAGCCAAGGACGGAGTAATGAGCAGTTCTTC
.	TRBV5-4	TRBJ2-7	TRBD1	CASSRDRVDYEQYF	TGTGCCAGCAGCAGGGACAGGGTGGACTACGAGCAGTACTTC
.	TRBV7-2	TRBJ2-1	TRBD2	CASSRVGSGRAGNEQFF	TGTGCCAGCAGCAGGGTGGGTAGCGGGAGGGCCGGGAATGAGCAGTTCTTC
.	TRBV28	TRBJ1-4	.	CASSSRRGLNEKLFF	TGTGCCAGCAGTTCACGGCGCGGGCTTAATGAAAAACTGTTTTTT
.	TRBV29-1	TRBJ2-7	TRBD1	CSVTRTGSSYEQYF	TGCAGCGTTACCCGGACAGGAAGCTCCTACGAGCAGTACTTC
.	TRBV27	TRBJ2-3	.	CASKVPDGNTQYF	TGTGCCAGCAAGGTACCGGACGGAAATACGCAGTATTTT
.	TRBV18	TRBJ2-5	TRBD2	CASSPPRGTSGIQETQYF	TGTGCCAGCTCACCGCCGAGGGGCACTAGCGGGATCCAAGAGACCCAGTACTTC
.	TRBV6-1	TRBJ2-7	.	CASSEIPGYLEQYF	TGTGCCAGCAGTGAAATCCCAGGGTATCTCGAGCAGTACTTC
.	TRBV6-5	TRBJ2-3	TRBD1	CASSYSGTGVQTQYF	TGTGCCAGCAGTTACTCCGGGACAGGGGTTCAAACGCAGTATTTT
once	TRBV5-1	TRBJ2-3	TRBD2	CATKRGSSTDTQYF	TGCGCCACCAAGCGGGGCAGTAGCACAGATACGCAGTATTTT
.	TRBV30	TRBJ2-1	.	CAWSSQSGPSYNEQFF	TGTGCCTGGAGCTCGCAATCGGGTCCCTCCTACAATGAGCAGTTCTTC
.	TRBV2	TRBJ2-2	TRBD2	CASSSGMNTGELFF	TGTGCCAGCAGCAGCGGGATGAACACCGGGGAGCTGTTTTTT
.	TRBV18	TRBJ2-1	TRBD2	CASSPALAGGGNEQFF	TGTGCCAGCTCACCAGCATTAGCGGGAGGTGGCAATGAGCAGTTCTTC
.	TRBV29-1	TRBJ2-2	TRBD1	CSVSRQGTNTGELFF	TGCAGCGTCTCCAGACAGGGTACGAACACCGGGGAGCTGTTTTTT
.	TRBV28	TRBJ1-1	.	CASSLSSGDPGAFF	TGTGCCAGCAGTTTGTCCTCCGGGGACCCGGGGGCTTTCTTT
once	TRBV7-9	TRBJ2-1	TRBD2	CASSLGGLAGDDNEQFF	TGTGCCAGCAGCTTAGGGGGACTAGCGGGAGATGACAATGAGCAGTTCTTC
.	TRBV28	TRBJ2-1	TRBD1	CASKRDRAYNEQFF	TGTGCCTCAAAACGGGACAGGGCCTACAATGAGCAGTTCTTC
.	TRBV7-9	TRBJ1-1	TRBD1	CASSRERQGRKMNTEAFF	TGTGCCAGCAGCCGCGAGAGACAGGGGAGGAAGATGAACACTGAAGCTTTCTTT
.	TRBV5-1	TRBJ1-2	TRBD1	CASSDPGQGYTF	TGCGCCAGCAGCGACCCGGGACAGGGCTACACCTTC
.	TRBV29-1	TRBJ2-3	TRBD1	CSAGWGQGADTQYF	TGCAGCGCCGGATGGGGACAGGGGGCCGATACGCAGTATTTT
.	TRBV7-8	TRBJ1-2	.	CASSTQGTRYGYTF	TGTGCCAGCAGCACTCAAGGGACCAGATATGGCTACACCTTC
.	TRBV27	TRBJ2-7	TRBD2	CASSLFLGTRLATYEQYF	TGTGCCAGCAGTTTATTTTTAGGGACTAGGCTGGCAACCTACGAGCAGTACTTC
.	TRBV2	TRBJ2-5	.	CASSEELYQETQYF	TGTGCCAGCAGTGAAGAGCTGTACCAAGAGACCCAGTACTTC
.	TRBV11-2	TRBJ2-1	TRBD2	CASSAQPGLANNEQFF	TGTGCCAGCAGCGCCCAACCGGGACTAGCAAACAATGAGCAGTTCTTC
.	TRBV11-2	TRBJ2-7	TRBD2	CASSFPGLASLVGEQYF	TGTGCCAGCAGCTTCCCGGGACTAGCGAGTCTCGTGGGCGAGCAGTACTTC
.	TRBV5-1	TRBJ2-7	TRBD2	CASNRGSGSLPYEQYF	TGCGCCAGCAATAGGGGTAGCGGGAGCCTTCCTTACGAGCAGTACTTC
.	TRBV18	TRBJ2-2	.	CASSPKDQLTGELFF	TGTGCCAGCTCACCGAAGGATCAACTCACCGGGGAGCTGTTTTTT
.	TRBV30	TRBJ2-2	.	CAWSVIGELFF	TGTGCCTGGAGTGTAATCGGGGAGCTGTTTTTT
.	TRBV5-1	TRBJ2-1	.	CASSLAPGSYNEQFF	TGCGCCAGCAGCTTGGCTCCCGGCTCCTACAATGAGCAGTTCTTC
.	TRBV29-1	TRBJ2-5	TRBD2	CSAYGGVETQYF	TGCAGCGCTTATGGGGGGGTGGAGACCCAGTACTTC
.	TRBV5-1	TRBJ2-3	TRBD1	CASSFFGQGVTDTQYF	TGCGCCAGCAGCTTCTTTGGACAGGGGGTCACAGATACGCAGTATTTT
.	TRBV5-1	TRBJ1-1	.	CASSRDTALEPFFF	TGCGCCAGCAGTCGGGATACTGCACTGGAACCCTTTTTCTTT
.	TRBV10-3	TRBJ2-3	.	CASTGTDTQYF	TGTGCCAGTACGGGGACAGATACGCAGTATTTT
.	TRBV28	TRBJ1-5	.	CATSGVPNQPQHF	TGTGCCACTTCGGGGGTGCCGAATCAGCCCCAGCATTTT
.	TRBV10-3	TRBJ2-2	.	CANSRTAANTGELFF	TGTGCCAACAGTCGGACGGCCGCGAACACCGGGGAGCTGTTTTTT
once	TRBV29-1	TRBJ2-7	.	CSVEEWLGESYEQYF	TGCAGCGTTGAAGAATGGCTTGGCGAAAGCTACGAGCAGTACTTC
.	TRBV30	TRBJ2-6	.	CAWAEGRGANVLTF	TGTGCCTGGGCGGAAGGGCGTGGGGCCAACGTCCTGACTTTC
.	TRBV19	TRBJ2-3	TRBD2	CASSYAGGGTDTQYF	TGTGCCAGTAGTTACGCGGGAGGGGGGACAGATACGCAGTATTTT
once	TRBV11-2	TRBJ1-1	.	CASSLIQNTEAFF	TGTGCCAGCAGCCTAATCCAAAACACTGAAGCTTTCTTT
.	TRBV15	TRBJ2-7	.	CATSRDPGTGTYEQYF	TGTGCCACCAGCAGAGACCCGGGGACTGGAACCTACGAGCAGTACTTC
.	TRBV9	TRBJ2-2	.	CASSGTLGTLGGELFF	TGTGCCAGCAGCGGGACGCTCGGGACACTGGGCGGGGAGCTGTTTTTT
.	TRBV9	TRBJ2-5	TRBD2	CASSVGTSGIQETQYF	TGTGCCAGCAGCGTCGGGACTAGCGGAATCCAAGAGACCCAGTACTTC
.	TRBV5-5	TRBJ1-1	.	CASSLQGTTEAFF	TGTGCCAGCAGCTTGCAGGGTACCACTGAAGCTTTCTTT
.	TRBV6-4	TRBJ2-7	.	CASSDRIMTLAFIAGTFYEQYF	TGTGCCAGCAGTGACCGGATCATGACTCTAGCCTTTATAGCAGGGACCTTCTACGAGCAGTACTTC
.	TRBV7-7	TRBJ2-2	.	CASSQRAGLHTGELFF	TGTGCCAGCAGCCAAAGAGCCGGGCTTCACACCGGGGAGCTGTTTTTT
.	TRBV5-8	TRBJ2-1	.	CASSFRPTGNEQFF	TGTGCCAGCAGCTTTCGCCCTACTGGGAATGAGCAGTTCTTC
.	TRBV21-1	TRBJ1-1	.	CASSKEGGSEAFF	TGTGCCAGCAGCAAAGAGGGAGGCAGTGAAGCTTTCTTT